This T cell receptor beta chain was identified in a study of blood T cell repertoires in COVID-19. The germline V and J ends were trimmed by 4 bases and 7 bases, with 7 bases remaining between them. The CDR3 covers 12 residues. Germline V gene sequence: CDR1 MGHRA, CDR2 YSYEKL. TCRdb's table, derived via immunoSEQ multiplex PCR, lists solely in-frame clones and lacks some. The table records 150,000 or so clones, approximately 86% of them present only once. The chain joins TRBV4-1 to TRBJ1-4; D is uncertain. Source material: PBMCs or T cells enriched from blood (not recorded which). This sequence was found in a woman in her thirties or forties who had been exposed to COVID-19. The CDR3 bases are TGCGCCAGCAGCCCCCAGATTGAAAAACTGTTTTTT. As protein: CASSPQIEKLFF.